This T cell receptor beta chain is from a study of early T cells in non-severe SARS-CoV-2 infection (TCRdb year 2021). With regard to the full study: Because TCR sequencing relied on bulk RNA taken from unsorted whole blood, pairing of alpha and beta chains was not possible. What the authors observed across the whole study: VDJdb matching was skewed toward anti-spike CD8 responses and likely underestimated virus-specific expansions, missing private and CD4 specificities.

The germline V and J ends show losses of 5 bases and 8 bases respectively, and no gene match explains 6 bases of the junction. The germline V gene (reference sequence) supplies CDR1 SEHNR and CDR2 FQNEAQ. The CDR3 has 14 amino acids, counting the end cysteine and phenylalanine. Only the CDR3 region is kept as DNA, spanning 42 bases read in frame from base 1. The protocol used for the library was 5' RACE. TCRdb records NextSeq 500 as the sequencer. Unique molecular identifiers were attached to individual cDNA molecules in the TCR library protocol so that sequencing error and PCR bias could be corrected. Both TCR alpha and beta chains were sequenced, and tight co-correlation was observed between alpha and beta sequence abundances in each sample. In the paper's pipeline: Decombinator V4 was used to annotate the V gene, J gene and CDR3 of the TCR sequences. Expanded TCRs were defined as changing significantly between any two time points under a Poisson model with p below 0.0001. TCR abundances were normalised to the total number of TCRs sequenced per sample and expressed as counts per million. TRAV1-2 paired with TRAJ12, TRAJ20 or TRAJ33 defined MAIT TCRs, while TRAV10 paired with TRAJ18 defined iNKT TCRs. VDJdb, accessed 1 November 2021, was searched for CMV, EBV and SARS-CoV-2 annotated TCRs, with TCRs annotated for multiple antigens excluded. TCRdb reprocessed the public reads (quality trimming at Q25 with fastp, clone calling with MiXCR) and kept in-frame beta chains. Rows are combined by CDR3 protein, so each entry shows the most common genes and DNA. These V and J calls are TCRdb output, not the study's own analysis. Within this sample are fewer than 80,000 distinct CDR3 sequences, with about 9% of them counted one time only. The ten largest clonotypes hold roughly 6% of the sample.

A few counts support this clonotype. This clone's antigen is unknown. No much larger clone exists at a distance of one base, and base qualities are not known. This was a case-control study nested in a cohort of healthcare workers in London, UK, who had nasopharyngeal swab PCR tests and blood samples taken every week. Healthcare workers were recruited during the week of the UK lockdown, between 23 and 31 March 2020, and followed weekly for up to about 15 weeks. This receptor was obtained from an adult who was a healthcare worker with PCR-confirmed SARS-CoV-2 infection or an uninfected control (not recorded which). Material: whole blood. The chain is encoded by TRBV7-9 joined to TRBJ1-4, and 9 junctional nucleotides match TRBD1. CDR3 region: CASSQGQGREKLFF. The nucleotide sequence reads as follows: TGTGCCAGCAGCCAGGGACAGGGACGAGAAAAACTGTTTTTT. With the portions outside the CDR3 filled from the reference TRBV7-9 and TRBJ1-4 genes, the complete variable region becomes DTGVSQNPRHKITKRGQNVTFRCDPISEHNRLYWYRQTLGQGPEFLTYFQNEAQLEKSRLLSDRFSAERPKGSFSTLEIQRTEQGDSAMYLCASSQGQGREKLFFGSGTQLSVL.